This entry lists 11 T cell receptor beta chains sequenced from one sample in a study of T cells in Graves' hyperthyroidism and ophthalmopathy. Researchers amplified the TCR beta CDR3 regions from RNA transcripts. The primer set for the first-round RT-PCR of the TCR CDR3 was HTBI. TCRdb reanalysed the multiplex PCR reads using MiXCR and keeps one entry per CDR3 protein. Of some 600,000 distinct CDR3 sequences detected, about 43% appear once; the ten largest clones hold about 7.8%. The source material was peripheral blood or thyroid tissue (not recorded which). The source is a woman aged 18-30 years with Graves' hyperthyroidism.

This clonotype appeared a few times. V gene TRBV20-1 combines with J gene TRBJ1-5; D may be TRBD1 (5 bases). Trimming took 5 bases from V and 4 from J, leaving 12 bases between them. Germline V gives CDR1 DFQATT, CDR2 SNEGSKA (reference sequence). The CDR3 extends over 13 amino acids. The CDR3 region is CSAADKTNQPQHF. The CDR3 nucleotides are TGCAGTGCTGCGGACAAGACAAATCAGCCCCAGCATTTT.

The chain has TRBV20-1 and TRBJ1-5; 8 nucleotides match TRBD1. CDR3 size: 14 residues. Trimming cost V 6 bases and J 2 bases; bases outside gene matches: 6. Germline lookup yields CDR1 DFQATT and CDR2 SNEGSKA (reference sequence). DNA of the CDR3: TGCAGTGCCTCGGACAGGGTGGGCAATCAGCCCCAGCATTTT. Its translation: CSASDRVGNQPQHF.

This clonotype was detected ten times or more. The genes are TRBV14 and TRBJ2-7; 9 bases line up with TRBD2. CDR1 and CDR2 (germline): SGHDN, FVKESK. Trimming took 7 bases from V and 0 from J; bases not matched to a gene: 4. CDR3 size: 14 residues. The CDR3 is CASMEREDSYEQYF. The DNA for the CDR3 is TGTGCCAGCATGGAGCGGGAGGACTCCTACGAGCAGTACTTC.

The J gene is TRBJ2-7, the V gene TRBV20-1; D assignment may be TRBD1 or TRBD2 (5 bases each). CDR3 length equals 16 residues. The V gene lost 1 base and the J gene lost 8 bases, with 24 bases spanning the gap. Looked up from germline, CDR1 is DFQATT and CDR2 is SNEGSKA (reference sequence). The CDR3 DNA sequence: TGCAGTGCTAGAGGTACTTTCGGGGCACTAGTGGACAAGCAGTACTTC. Amino acids: CSARGTFGALVDKQYF.

The chain uses TRBV14 and TRBJ2-7; TRBD2 is a possible D gene (5 bases). Trimming pared 0 bases from V and 3 bases from J, leaving 24 bases between. CDR1 is SGHDN and CDR2 is FVKESK in the germline V gene. The CDR3 is 19 amino acids. The CDR3 coding sequence is TGTGCCAGCAGCCAAGACAGGAGAGCGCCGGGCGGGCGAAACTACGAGCAGTACTTC. This encodes CASSQDRRAPGGRNYEQYF.

V usage is TRBV29-1 and J usage is TRBJ1-5, with D possibly being TRBD1 (6 bases). V was pared by 7 bases and J by 2 bases, with 9 bases between. Germline CDR1 reads SQVTM; CDR2 reads ANQGSEA. The CDR3 length is 12 residues. For the CDR3, the DNA is TGCAGCGAAGCAGGGGGCAATCAGCCCCAGCATTTT. Its protein product is CSEAGGNQPQHF.

The chain carries TRBV9 and TRBJ2-6; D is unresolved. The CDR3 covers 15 residues. Germline lookup yields CDR1 SGDLS and CDR2 YYNGEE. V was shortened by 2 bases and J by 0 bases, with 6 bases between the two germline ends. The CDR3 coding sequence is TGTGCCAGCAGCGTTATGAGCTCTGGGGCCAACGTCCTGACTTTC. Its translation: CASSVMSSGANVLTF.

The table lists this clonotype with a few counts. The genes are TRBV9 and TRBJ1-1; D not resolved. This CDR3 has 14 residues. From germline, CDR1 is SGDLS and CDR2 YYNGEE. V dropped 0 bases and J dropped 1 base, with 7 bases sitting between them. The CDR3 sequence is CASSVEVRNTEAFF. In nucleotides, the CDR3 is TGTGCCAGCAGCGTAGAGGTGAGGAACACTGAAGCTTTCTTT.

For this clonotype: Being one base from a much bigger clone, this may be a read error. V and J are TRBV15 and TRBJ1-5; D not certain. CDR3 size: 12 residues. CDR1 is LNHNV, CDR2 YYDKDF, per germline (reference sequence). V was pared by 3 bases and J by 2 bases, with 2 bases between. CDR3 amino acids: CATSSCNQPQHF. The CDR3 DNA reads TGTGCCACCAGCAGCTGCAATCAGCCCCAGCATTTT.

This clonotype was counted only a few times. V gene TRBV19 combines with J gene TRBJ1-1, with D perhaps TRBD1 (5 bases). V lost 5 bases and J lost 5, with 15 bases in between. CDR3 length: 14 residues. The germline CDR1 and CDR2 sequences are LNHDA and SQIVND (reference sequence). The CDR3 DNA sequence: TGTGCCAGTAGTGGGGCACTTTCCCATACTGAAGCTTTCTTT. It yields the protein CASSGALSHTEAFF.

This sequence joins TRBV20-1 and TRBJ2-5, with a weak D call TRBD1 (5 bases). Germline CDR1 reads DFQATT; CDR2 reads SNEGSKA (reference sequence). Trimming cost V 1 base and J 2 bases, with 11 bases left between them. The CDR3 spans 14 residues. CDR3 DNA: TGCAGTGCTAGAGGTTCTAGGGGTCAAGAGACCCAGTACTTC. Translating it yields CSARGSRGQETQYF.